This T cell receptor beta chain was sequenced during a study of T-cell memory formation after mild COVID-19. Study-wide results and caveats: Clones that contracted from day 15 to 85 were balanced CD4/CD8, while later expanders leaned CD4+. CD4+ contracting clones were found mainly in CM and EM, and CD8+ ones in EMRA.

CDR3 length: 12 residues. Germline V gene sequence: CDR1 SEHNR, CDR2 FQNEAQ (reference sequence). V trimming: 4 bases; J trimming: 6 bases; junction bases outside the gene matches: 3. TCRdb reanalysed the 5' RACE reads using MiXCR and keeps one entry per CDR3 protein. In the table there are about 140,000 distinct CDR3 sequences, approximately 25% of which are singletons. Notes on this clonotype: Antigen specificity is unknown.

The TCR was taken from an adult woman who had mild COVID-19 (a few samples of this study predate the infection). Cell type and time point are not known. Sequenced sample: PBMCs or a T cell subset sorted from them (not recorded which). The genes are TRBV7-9 and TRBJ2-7; 7 bases agree with TRBD1. The CDR3 region is CASSSQGSEQYF. In DNA, the CDR3 is TGTGCCAGCAGCTCACAGGGGTCCGAGCAGTACTTC.